Below, one T cell receptor beta chain is given with its context. This clone is medium-sized (0.01 to 0.1%) in terms of sample share. Its antigen specificity is not known. Base qualities are not at hand, and no much larger clone is one base apart. The collaborating institutions used their own protocols to collect whole blood in K2EDTA tubes. For TCRbeta analysis, collaborators shipped samples in one of three forms: frozen whole blood, isolated PBMCs, or DNA extracted from either of those sample types. This sample is drawn from a study of blood T cell repertoires in COVID-19 (dated by TCRdb to the early 2020s). Regarding the study in general: Collaborator samples came from the United States, Italy and Spain and covered acute and convalescent phases of COVID-19. Nearly every sample came with metadata listing a de-identified subject ID, COVID-19 status, age in years and sex. Where available, HLA class I and class II types were obtained from metadata supplied by the sample provider rather than from assay-based typing. The repertoires were released in a freely available public database intended as a resource for research on the immune response to SARS-CoV-2. The dataset comprised deeply sampled blood TCRbeta repertoires from subjects exposed to, actively infected with, or recovered from COVID-19. The prospective study material was composed of cDNA or gDNA derived from T cells, B-cell-depleted T cells, or PBMCs. The samples were drawn from the first 160 participants of the ongoing ImmuneRACE study and from about 1,200 subjects provided by 6 global collaborators. The paper as a whole reports these results and caveats: The amount of clinical and demographic metadata varied by source and participant and was provided uncurated.

V is reduced by 6 bases and J by 2 bases, leaving a spacing of 11 bases between them. Sequences MNHEY (CDR1) and SVGEGT (CDR2) are obtained from the germline V gene. CDR3 length: 14 amino acids, cysteine to phenylalanine. CDR3 DNA only is kept here, 42 bases in frame from base 1. TCRbeta CDR3 regions were amplified from genomic DNA using the immunoSEQ Assay, a bias-controlled multiplex PCR. The original pipeline was this. Within the assay, amplification of reference gene primers was used to estimate how many nucleated cells each sample contained. Sequence reads were collapsed and filtered to measure the absolute abundance of every unique TCRbeta CDR3 rearrangement. For each sample, productive Simpson clonality was calculated by taking the square root of Simpson's diversity index across productive rearrangements. Not all clones reach the TCRdb copy of this immuneACCESS table, which keeps in-frame sequences only. Checked studies attribute under half of the gap to unresolved V genes and leave the rest unexplained. Clonal size and the V and J genes are those of that table, whereas D and trimming came from the DNA. For this sample the table gives 100,000 to 150,000 clones, of which roughly 89% were detected only once. Together, the top ten hold more than 15% of the sample.

This TCR derives from a man between 50 and 59 years old with active or convalescent COVID-19. What was sequenced was peripheral blood. Recombination linked TRBV6-2 or TRBV6-3 to TRBJ1-5; TRBD1 might be the D gene, on 6 matching bases. The DNA sequence reads TGTGCCAGCAGCCCGGGGGCGGGCAATCAGCCCCAGCATTTT. The translation is CASSPGAGNQPQHF.